Described below is a single T cell receptor beta chain sequence and its context. This entry belongs to a study of T cells in Graves' hyperthyroidism and ophthalmopathy. Thyroid ultrasound and orbital computed tomography, with clinical symptoms and serum thyroxine and TRAb, informed diagnoses. The CDR3 loop spans 15 amino acids. Germline loops: CDR1 MNHEY, CDR2 SVGEGT. V was shortened by 5 bases and J by 1 base, with 12 bases between the two germline ends. It was RNA transcripts that yielded the amplified TCR beta CDR3 regions. TCR CDR3 regions were first amplified by RT-PCR with HTBI primers. MiXCR was run by TCRdb on the multiplex PCR reads, yielding one entry per CDR3 protein. The sample has 650,000 to 750,000 distinct CDR3 sequences, about 15% seen once; the top ten hold 9.5% to 13%.

The sequence was obtained from a woman in her late teens or twenties with Graves' hyperthyroidism. The sample comprised blood. The V call is TRBV6-2 or TRBV6-3, the J call TRBJ1-5, with D maybe TRBD1 (6 bases). CDR3 amino acids: CASSNLQGSNQPQHF. DNA for the CDR3: TGTGCCAGCAGTAACCTCCAGGGGAGCAATCAGCCCCAGCATTTT.